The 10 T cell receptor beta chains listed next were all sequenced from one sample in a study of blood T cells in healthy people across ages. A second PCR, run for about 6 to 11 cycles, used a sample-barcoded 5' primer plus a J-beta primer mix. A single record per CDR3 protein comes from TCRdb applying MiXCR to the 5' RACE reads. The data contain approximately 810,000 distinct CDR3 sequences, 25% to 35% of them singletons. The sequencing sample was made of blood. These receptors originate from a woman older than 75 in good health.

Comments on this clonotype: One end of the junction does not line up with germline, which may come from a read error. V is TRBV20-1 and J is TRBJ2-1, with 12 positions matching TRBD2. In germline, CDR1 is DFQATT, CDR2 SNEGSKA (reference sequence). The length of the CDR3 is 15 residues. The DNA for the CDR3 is TGCAGTGCTAGTGGCCTAGCGGGGGGGCTAAATGAGCGGTTCTTC. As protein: CSASGLAGGLNERFF.

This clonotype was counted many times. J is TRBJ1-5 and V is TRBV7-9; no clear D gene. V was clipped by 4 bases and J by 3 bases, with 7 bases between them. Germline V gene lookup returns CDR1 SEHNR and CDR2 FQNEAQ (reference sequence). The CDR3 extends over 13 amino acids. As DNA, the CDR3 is TGTGCCAGCAGCTATGGCGACAATCAGCCCCAGCATTTT. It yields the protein CASSYGDNQPQHF.

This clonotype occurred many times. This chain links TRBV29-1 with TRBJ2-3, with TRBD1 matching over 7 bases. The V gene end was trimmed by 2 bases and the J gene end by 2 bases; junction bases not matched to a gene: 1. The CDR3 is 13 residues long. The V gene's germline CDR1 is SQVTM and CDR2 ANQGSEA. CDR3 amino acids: CSVEKGATDTQYF. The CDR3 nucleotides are TGCAGCGTTGAAAAGGGGGCCACAGATACGCAGTATTTT.

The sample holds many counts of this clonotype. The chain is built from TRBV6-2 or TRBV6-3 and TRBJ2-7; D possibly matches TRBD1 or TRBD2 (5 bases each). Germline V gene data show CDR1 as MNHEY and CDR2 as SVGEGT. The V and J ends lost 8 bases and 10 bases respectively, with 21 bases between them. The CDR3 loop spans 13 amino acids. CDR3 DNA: TGTGCCAGCGGCGCCTTCGGGACCCCCGGACAGTACTTC. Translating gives CASGAFGTPGQYF.

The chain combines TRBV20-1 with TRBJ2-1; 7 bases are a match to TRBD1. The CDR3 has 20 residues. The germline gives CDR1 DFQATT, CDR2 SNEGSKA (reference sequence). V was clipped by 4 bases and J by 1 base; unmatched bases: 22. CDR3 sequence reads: CSATRGLVGMIDRSYNEQFF. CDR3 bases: TGCAGTGCTACAAGGGGGCTAGTGGGGATGATTGACAGGTCCTACAATGAGCAGTTCTTC.

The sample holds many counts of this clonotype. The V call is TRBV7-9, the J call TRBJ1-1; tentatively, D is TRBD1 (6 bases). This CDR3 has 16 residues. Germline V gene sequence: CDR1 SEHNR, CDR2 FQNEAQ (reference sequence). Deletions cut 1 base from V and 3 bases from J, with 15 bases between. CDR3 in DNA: TGTGCCAGCAGCTTAGTCGGGGAAGAGGGGGACACTGAAGCTTTCTTT. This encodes CASSLVGEEGDTEAFF.

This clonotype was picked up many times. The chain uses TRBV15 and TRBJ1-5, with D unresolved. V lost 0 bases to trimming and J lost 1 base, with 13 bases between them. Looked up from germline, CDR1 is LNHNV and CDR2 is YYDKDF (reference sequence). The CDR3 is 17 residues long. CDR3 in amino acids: CATSRDGWGSSNQPQHF. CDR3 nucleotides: TGTGCCACCAGCAGAGATGGATGGGGTTCCAGCAATCAGCCCCAGCATTTT.

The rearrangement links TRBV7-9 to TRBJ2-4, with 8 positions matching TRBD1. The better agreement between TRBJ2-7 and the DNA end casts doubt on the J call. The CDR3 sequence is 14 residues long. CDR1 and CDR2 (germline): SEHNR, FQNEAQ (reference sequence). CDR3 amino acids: CASRPDRGGYEQYF. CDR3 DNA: TGTGCCAGCAGACCTGACAGGGGAGGATACGAGCAGTACTTC.

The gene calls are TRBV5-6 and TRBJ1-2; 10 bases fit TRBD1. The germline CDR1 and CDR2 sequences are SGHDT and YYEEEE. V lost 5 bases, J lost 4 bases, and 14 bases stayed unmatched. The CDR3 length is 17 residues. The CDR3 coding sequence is TGTGCCAGCAGACCGACGGGACAGGGGCCCATTGGCTATGGCTACACCTTC. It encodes CASRPTGQGPIGYGYTF.

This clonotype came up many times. The chain's CDR3 is CASSRYRDRDYQETQYF. The CDR3, as DNA: TGTGCCAGCAGCCGATACCGGGACAGGGACTACCAAGAGACCCAGTACTTC. This sequence joins TRBV27 and TRBJ2-5; 9 nucleotides match TRBD1. V lost 6 bases to trimming and J lost 0 bases; unmatched junction nucleotides: 11. The CDR3 is made up of 17 amino acids. Germline CDR1 and CDR2: MNHEY and SMNVEV (reference sequence).